This passage covers 20 T cell receptor beta chains from one sample sequenced in a study of T cell repertoires in ileal Crohn's disease. The assay was immunoSEQ multiplex PCR, and TCRdb's table has in-frame clones only and misses some. Seen here are some 30,000 clones, roughly 78% observed once, and the top ten hold roughly 19%. The sample taken for sequencing was ileal tissue. These receptors were taken from an adult with Crohn's disease.

This rearrangement joins TRBV29-1 to TRBJ2-3; 9 bases are shared with TRBD2. CDR3 size: 15 residues. V dropped 5 bases and J dropped 2; count of bases not matched to a gene: 8. Germline lookup yields CDR1 SQVTM and CDR2 ANQGSEA. The CDR3 is CSVRRTSATTDTQYF. DNA of the CDR3: TGCAGCGTTAGGAGGACTAGCGCTACCACAGATACGCAGTATTTT.

V usage is TRBV29-1 and J usage is TRBJ1-3; perhaps TRBD1 as D (5 bases). CDR1 SQVTM and CDR2 ANQGSEA come from the germline V gene. V gave up 4 bases and J gave up 4 bases, with 11 bases separating them. This CDR3 contains 13 residues. The CDR3 is CSVGKGVGNTIYF. The DNA for the CDR3 is TGCAGCGTTGGAAAAGGGGTCGGAAACACCATATATTTT.

The genes are TRBV30 and TRBJ1-4; D may be TRBD1 (5 bases). The V gene lost 5 bases and the J gene lost 4 bases, with 14 bases spanning the gap. The germline V gene encodes CDR1 GTSNPN and CDR2 SVGIG (reference sequence). This CDR3 contains 14 residues. The CDR3 spells CAWGAGGSNEKLFF. The CDR3 region has the DNA TGTGCCTGGGGGGCCGGGGGGAGTAATGAAAAACTGTTTTTT. The whole variable domain, remainder taken from reference TRBV30 and TRBJ1-4, is SQTIHQWPATLVQPVGSPLSLECTVEGTSNPNLYWYRQAAGRGLQLLFYSVGIGQISSEVPQNLSASRPQDRQFILSSKKLLLSDSGFYLCAWGAGGSNEKLFFGSGTQLSVL.

V gene TRBV6-1 combines with J gene TRBJ1-2; D unclear. Trimming left V 3 bases short and J 0 bases short, with 11 bases between. The CDR3 extends over 15 amino acids. CDR1 is MNHNS, CDR2 SASEGT, per germline. The CDR3 protein is CASSEKSGANYGYTF. DNA for the CDR3: TGTGCCAGCAGTGAGAAATCCGGAGCTAACTATGGCTACACCTTC.

The J gene is TRBJ2-7, the V gene TRBV4-1; weak D call: TRBD1 (5 bases). The ends were cut back, 4 bases at V and 6 bases at J, with 13 bases in the middle. The CDR3 consists of 13 residues. CDR1 MGHRA and CDR2 YSYEKL come from the germline V gene. As DNA, the CDR3 is TGCGCCAGCAGCCTGTGGGTAGGGGTCGAGCAGTACTTC. Residues: CASSLWVGVEQYF.

This clone has a handful of counts. DNA for the CDR3: TGTGCCAGCTCCGACAGGGGTTGGGGCTACACCTTC. This sequence encodes CASSDRGWGYTF. The V gene is TRBV25-1, the J gene TRBJ1-2, with TRBD1 matching 8 bases. V shed 8 bases, J shed 8 bases, and the junction held 7 bases outside the gene matches. The CDR3 has 12 amino acids. The germline V gene encodes CDR1 MGHDK and CDR2 SYGVNS.

The chain employs TRBV10-3 and TRBJ2-7; 7 nucleotides line up with TRBD2. Germline V CDR1 and CDR2: ENHRY, SYGVKD. V lost 9 bases, J lost 9 bases, and 17 bases stayed unmatched. The CDR3 has 14 residues. The CDR3 coding sequence is TGTGCCATGGGGGGGGTGGGGCAACTCGGGCGGCAGTACTTC. Protein product: CAMGGVGQLGRQYF.

The CDR3 is CASSPRRPGLAGESEQYF. As DNA, the CDR3 is TGTGCCAGCAGCCCACGCCGTCCAGGACTAGCGGGAGAGAGCGAGCAGTACTTC. This chain connects TRBV7-3 to TRBJ2-7; TRBD2 agrees at 13 bases. The CDR3 covers 18 residues. Germline V gives CDR1 SGHTA, CDR2 FQGTGA. Trimming at V came to 5 bases and at J to 6 bases, leaving 16 bases not matched to a gene. The complete variable domain, with remaining parts taken from reference TRBV7-3 and TRBJ2-7, reads GAGVSQTPSNKVTEKGKYVELRCDPISGHTALYWYRQSLGQGPEFLIYFQGTGAADDSGLPNDRFFAVRPEGSVSTLKIQRTERGDSAVYLCASSPRRPGLAGESEQYFGPGTRLTVT.

The V call is TRBV30, the J call TRBJ2-5; D not certain. Germline CDR1 and CDR2: GTSNPN and SVGIG (reference sequence). The germline V and J ends were trimmed by 0 bases and 3 bases, with 5 bases remaining between them. This CDR3 comprises 12 residues. CDR3 residues: CAWSVSKETQYF. DNA of the CDR3: TGTGCCTGGAGTGTATCAAAAGAGACCCAGTACTTC.

The chain employs TRBV5-4 and TRBJ2-2, with 10 bases that match TRBD1. Germline V lookup: CDR1 SGHNT, CDR2 YYREEE (reference sequence). The CDR3 runs 18 residues. Germline trimming cut 4 bases from V and 6 bases from J; bases unmatched to any gene: 15. CDR3 loop: CASSVGRDRGRVAGELFF. CDR3 DNA sequence: TGTGCCAGCAGCGTCGGGAGAGACAGGGGGCGCGTCGCCGGGGAGCTGTTTTTT.

This rearrangement joins TRBV7-6 to TRBJ2-1; maybe TRBD2 (5 bases). The CDR3 has 14 amino acids. In germline, CDR1 is SGHVS, CDR2 FNYEAQ. V lost 3 bases and J lost 9, with 15 bases in between. CDR3 nucleotide sequence: TGTGCCAGCAGCTTCGATCCAGCGGTGGGTGAGCAGTTCTTC. This codes for CASSFDPAVGEQFF.

For the CDR3, the DNA is TGTGCCAGCAGCTTCTATACCGCGAACACTGAAGCTTTCTTT. Protein: CASSFYTANTEAFF. The V and J genes are TRBV7-2 and TRBJ1-1; no reliable D call. CDR1 is SGHTA, CDR2 FQGNSA, per germline. CDR3 size: 14 residues. V was trimmed by 3 bases and J by 1 base, leaving 9 bases between them.

The rearrangement links TRBV18 to TRBJ2-5, with 7 bases lining up with TRBD2. This CDR3 has 18 residues. After removal of 3 bases from V and 1 base from J, the junction contained 14 bases not matched to a gene. Per germline, CDR1 KGHSH and CDR2 LQKENI. The CDR3 protein is CASSPGPRRREGQETQYF. CDR3 bases: TGTGCCAGCTCACCTGGGCCGAGGCGCAGGGAGGGCCAAGAGACCCAGTACTTC.

This chain connects TRBV5-6 to TRBJ2-5; tentative D call: TRBD2 (6 bases). The J call may be faulty, since TRBJ2-7 better matches the DNA end. Looked up from germline, CDR1 is SGHDT and CDR2 is YYEEEE. There are 14 residues in the CDR3. This CDR3 reads CASSLDRGLGEQYF. In DNA form, the CDR3 reads TGTGCCAGCAGCTTGGATCGGGGGTTGGGCGAGCAGTACTTC.

Only a few counts were recorded for this clone. This chain connects TRBV6-1 to TRBJ1-2, with D possibly being TRBD1 (6 bases). V lost 2 bases and J lost 8, with 30 bases in between. Germline lookup yields CDR1 MNHNS and CDR2 SASEGT. The CDR3 runs to 19 residues. CDR3: CASSEQGEGVYSHIGGYTF. The CDR3 DNA reads TGTGCCAGCAGTGAACAGGGAGAGGGGGTTTACTCGCACATAGGGGGCTACACCTTC.

The chain uses TRBV28 and TRBJ2-2, with 10 bases that match TRBD2. V was clipped by 4 bases and J by 4 bases; unmatched bases: 6. Looked up from germline, CDR1 is MDHEN and CDR2 is SYDVKM. This CDR3 contains 16 residues. The chain's CDR3 is CASSSASGSTTGELFF. The CDR3 DNA reads as TGTGCCAGCAGTTCGGCTAGCGGGAGTACCACCGGGGAGCTGTTTTTT.

The rearrangement links TRBV5-4 to TRBJ2-1, with D maybe TRBD1 (6 bases). Germline V gene data show CDR1 as SGHNT and CDR2 as YYREEE (reference sequence). The V and J ends lost 2 bases and 7 bases respectively, with 13 bases between them. The CDR3 extends over 14 amino acids. The CDR3 region is CASSFGGSRNEQFF. Written as DNA, the CDR3 is TGTGCCAGCAGCTTTGGGGGCTCGCGTAATGAGCAGTTCTTC.

The chain recombines TRBV6-5 with TRBJ1-1, with TRBD1 matching over 9 bases. V dropped 2 bases and J dropped 3; count of bases not matched to a gene: 1. This CDR3 has 14 residues. Germline V CDR1 and CDR2: MNHEY, SVGAGI. The CDR3 protein is CASSYRTGDTEAFF. The DNA of the CDR3 is TGTGCCAGCAGTTACAGGACAGGGGACACTGAAGCTTTCTTT.

The chain is built from TRBV28 and TRBJ2-1; 8 positions match TRBD1. Germline CDR1 and CDR2: MDHEN and SYDVKM. The CDR3 extends over 11 amino acids. V shed 8 bases, J shed 12 bases, and the junction held 6 bases outside the gene matches. The CDR3 loop reads CASSSGTGQFF. CDR3 in DNA: TGTGCCAGCTCATCCGGGACAGGGCAGTTCTTC.

About this clone itself: Other nucleotide sequences from this sample produce the same CDR3. This chain uses TRBV4-3 with TRBJ2-7, with 10 nucleotides matching TRBD1. Looked up from germline, CDR1 is LGHNA and CDR2 is YSLEER. Losses at the gene ends were 5 bases for V and 4 bases for J; bases not matched to a gene: 8. The CDR3 spans 15 residues. CDR3 in DNA: TGCGCCAGCAGCTATTCCGGGACAGGGGAGTACGAGCAGTACTTC. Translated, it gives CASSYSGTGEYEQYF.